These T cell receptor beta chains were read from a single sample in a study of blood T cell repertoires in COVID-19. Libraries were prepared by immunoSEQ multiplex PCR; TCRdb keeps only in-frame clonotypes and omits some of them. The sample includes about 220,000 clones, roughly 85% of them seen just once. Sequencing was performed on peripheral blood. The source of these receptors is a woman aged 80 or older with acute or convalescent COVID-19. CDR3s include the opening cysteine and the closing phenylalanine or tryptophan. The order of the fields is J gene, D gene, V gene, clone size, CDR3 protein, CDR3 DNA. The D gene is left open where the match is weak. A row's size may be missing; if present it is once, few, many or a size class.

>TRBJ2-3|TRBD2|TRBV5-1|.
CASSTKRGGTDTQYF
TGCGCCAGCAGCACGAAGCGGGGGGGCACAGATACGCAGTATTTT
>TRBJ2-1|.|TRBV4-1|.
CASSQDNSYNEQFF
TGCGCCAGCAGCCAAGATAACTCCTACAATGAGCAGTTCTTC
>TRBJ1-2|.|TRBV18|.
CASSPQGRHQNYGYTF
TGTGCCAGCTCACCACAGGGGCGCCATCAAAACTATGGCTACACCTTC
>TRBJ1-3|.|TRBV5-1|.
CASSLKDGGDSGNTIYF
TGCGCCAGCAGCCTGAAAGACGGGGGTGACTCTGGAAACACCATATATTTT
>TRBJ1-3|TRBD1|TRBV2|few
CASSVPGQDISGNTIYF
TGTGCCAGCAGCGTCCCGGGACAGGATATCTCTGGAAACACCATATATTTT
>TRBJ1-1|.|TRBV7-8|.
CASSLGGQGNTEAFF
TGTGCCAGCAGCTTAGGCGGCCAAGGGAACACTGAAGCTTTCTTT
>TRBJ1-6|TRBD1|TRBV3-1/TRBV3-2|.
CASSIRGQSNNSPLHF
TGTGCCAGCAGCATCCGGGGACAGAGCAATAATTCACCCCTCCACTTT
>TRBJ2-7|TRBD1|TRBV12-3/TRBV12-4|.
CASTLTGGYEQYF
TGTGCCAGCACCTTGACAGGGGGGTACGAGCAGTACTTC
>TRBJ2-5|.|TRBV2|.
CASSSPGTQYF
TGTGCCAGCAGTTCTCCGGGGACCCAGTACTTC
>TRBJ1-2|.|TRBV7-2|.
CASSLEAGRDYGYTF
TGTGCCAGCAGCTTAGAGGCGGGGCGGGACTATGGCTACACCTTC
>TRBJ1-1|.|TRBV5-4|many
CASSRQTTGLSEAFF
TGTGCCAGCAGCCGACAAACAACAGGGTTATCTGAAGCTTTCTTT
>TRBJ1-2|TRBD1|TRBV23-1|.
CASSPSDRECVYGYTF
TGCGCCAGCAGTCCTTCTGACAGGGAGTGTGTCTATGGCTACACCTTC
>TRBJ1-6|.|TRBV3-1/TRBV3-2|many
CASSQGLGSLSPLHF
TGTGCCAGCAGCCAAGGCCTCGGGAGTCTCTCACCCCTCCACTTT
>TRBJ1-5|.|TRBV6-6|.
CASSNGGPSNQPQHF
TGTGCCAGCAGTAATGGAGGGCCTAGCAATCAGCCCCAGCATTTT
>TRBJ2-7|TRBD1|TRBV3-1/TRBV3-2|.
CASSQSRDSSYEQYF
TGTGCCAGCAGCCAGTCCCGGGACAGCTCCTACGAGCAGTACTTC
>TRBJ2-1|.|TRBV3-1/TRBV3-2|.
CASSQDFRGTGEQFF
TGTGCCAGCAGCCAAGATTTTCGGGGGACGGGTGAGCAGTTCTTC
>TRBJ1-2|.|TRBV6-5|.
CASTPAPQGTVGYTF
TGTGCCAGCACTCCCGCTCCACAGGGAACGGTCGGCTACACCTTC
>TRBJ2-5|TRBD2|TRBV5-1|.
CASNLAGGQETQYF
TGCGCCAGCAACTTAGCGGGGGGGCAAGAGACCCAGTACTTC
>TRBJ1-2|TRBD1|TRBV5-1|many
CASSFSGQNPDGYTF
TGCGCCAGCAGCTTTTCGGGACAGAATCCGGATGGCTACACCTTC
>TRBJ1-2|.|TRBV19|.
CASNPGNNYGYTF
TGTGCCAGTAACCCAGGGAACAACTATGGCTACACCTTC
>TRBJ1-5|.|TRBV19|.
CASSRTLGQPQHF
TGTGCCAGTAGCCGTACCCTAGGTCAGCCCCAGCATTTT
>TRBJ1-5|.|TRBV5-8|.
CASSLFGGRGSNQPQHF
TGTGCCAGCAGCTTGTTCGGTGGCAGAGGGAGCAATCAGCCCCAGCATTTT
>TRBJ2-3|.|TRBV10-3|once
CAISDPGGHRNTQYF
TGTGCCATCAGTGACCCGGGGGGCCATAGAAATACGCAGTATTTT
>TRBJ1-4|.|TRBV19|.
CATKTTTNEKLFF
TGTGCCACAAAGACAACGACTAATGAAAAACTGTTTTTT
>TRBJ1-4|.|TRBV15|.
CATSRVGPATNEKLFF
TGTGCCACCAGCAGAGTCGGTCCTGCAACTAATGAAAAACTGTTTTTT
>TRBJ1-2|.|TRBV28|.
CASSDGGGYGYTF
TGTGCCAGCAGTGATGGGGGGGGATATGGCTACACCTTC
>TRBJ2-3|.|TRBV5-4|.
CASSLGLQGVTDTQYF
TGTGCCAGCAGCTTGGGTCTCCAAGGGGTCACAGATACGCAGTATTTT
>TRBJ2-3|TRBD2|TRBV11-2|.
CASSLTGRTSGGADTQYF
TGTGCCAGCAGCCTTACGGGCCGGACTAGCGGGGGGGCAGATACGCAGTATTTT
>TRBJ1-1|TRBD1|TRBV6-6|.
CASSRQGAPEAEAFF
TGTGCCAGCAGTAGACAGGGCGCCCCAGAGGCTGAAGCTTTCTTT
>TRBJ1-1|TRBD1|TRBV6-5|.
CATTLDRVGTEAFF
TGTGCCACCACACTCGACAGGGTCGGCACTGAAGCTTTCTTT
>TRBJ1-2|TRBD1|TRBV5-1|once
CASSGGAGGYGYTF
TGCGCCAGCAGCGGCGGGGCAGGGGGTTATGGCTACACCTTC
>TRBJ2-5|.|TRBV7-8|.
CASRGTLETQYF
TGTGCCAGCCGGGGGACCCTGGAGACCCAGTACTTC
>TRBJ2-7|.|TRBV5-6|.
CASGRPGLTYEQYF
TGTGCCAGCGGTCGACCGGGATTAACCTACGAGCAGTACTTC
>TRBJ2-5|.|TRBV9|.
CASSVESRGETQYF
TGTGCCAGCAGCGTAGAGTCTCGGGGGGAGACCCAGTACTTC
>TRBJ2-5|.|TRBV6-2/TRBV6-3|.
CASSPSISWGEETQYF
TGTGCCAGCAGTCCCAGTATTAGCTGGGGAGAAGAGACCCAGTACTTC
>TRBJ2-7|TRBD2|TRBV7-2|.
CASSPSGGLSYEQYF
TGTGCCAGCAGCCCTAGCGGGGGGCTCTCCTACGAGCAGTACTTC
>TRBJ2-6|.|TRBV19|.
CASTQGDYSGANVLTF
TGTGCCAGTACCCAGGGTGATTACTCTGGGGCCAACGTCCTGACTTTC
>TRBJ1-1|TRBD1|TRBV9|.
CASSVTSGTGGPVGSFF
TGTGCCAGCAGCGTGACATCCGGGACAGGGGGGCCGGTAGGTTCTTTCTTT
>TRBJ2-7|.|TRBV6-5|.
CASRFSSYEQYF
TGTGCCAGCCGGTTTAGCTCCTACGAGCAGTACTTC
>TRBJ2-1|TRBD2|TRBV7-2|.
CASSPWTSGGNEQFF
TGTGCCAGCAGCCCCTGGACTAGCGGGGGTAATGAGCAGTTCTTC
>TRBJ1-5|TRBD1|TRBV30|.
CAWREGTGGNQPQHF
TGTGCCTGGAGGGAAGGGACAGGGGGCAATCAGCCCCAGCATTTT
>TRBJ2-1|TRBD1|TRBV27|.
CASSPRGQGARNEQFF
TGTGCCAGCAGTCCCCGGGGACAGGGGGCACGCAATGAGCAGTTCTTC
>TRBJ2-3|TRBD2|TRBV19|once
CASSSVAGGTDTQYF
TGTGCCAGTAGCTCGGTAGCGGGGGGTACAGATACGCAGTATTTT
>TRBJ1-5|.|TRBV15|.
CATSRDVQVQPQHF
TGTGCCACCAGCAGAGATGTACAGGTTCAGCCCCAGCATTTT
>TRBJ1-4|TRBD1|TRBV19|.
CASSSDRGKLFF
TGTGCCAGTAGTAGTGACAGGGGCAAACTGTTTTTT
>TRBJ1-2|TRBD1|TRBV18|.
CASSAGTAPYGYTF
TGTGCCAGCTCAGCAGGGACAGCCCCCTATGGCTACACCTTC
>TRBJ2-7|.|TRBV6-5|.
CASRGRTQGSYEQYF
TGTGCCAGCAGGGGGCGGACACAAGGCAGCTACGAGCAGTACTTC
>TRBJ2-5|.|TRBV6-1|.
CASSETYDGEETQYF
TGTGCCAGCAGTGAGACGTACGACGGGGAGGAGACCCAGTACTTC
>TRBJ1-2|.|TRBV28|.
CASETGPVNYGYTF
TGTGCCAGTGAGACAGGCCCTGTGAACTATGGCTACACCTTC
>TRBJ2-3|.|TRBV6-5|once
CASRGQHTDTQYF
TGTGCCAGCCGAGGACAGCACACAGATACGCAGTATTTT
>TRBJ1-6|.|TRBV7-2|.
CASSLVVPWSSYNSPLHF
TGTGCCAGCAGCTTAGTCGTCCCTTGGAGCTCCTATAATTCACCCCTCCACTTT